This record concerns one T cell receptor (beta chain) sequence. V dropped 3 bases and J dropped 1 base, with 6 bases sitting between them. The CDR3 consists of 13 residues. Germline V gene lookup returns CDR1 SEHNR and CDR2 FQNEAQ (reference sequence). The data were obtained in a study of radiation and T cells in renal cell carcinoma. The repertoire was sequenced with immunoSEQ multiplex PCR; TCRdb's copy has only in-frame clones and lacks some. The sample lists under 100,000 clones, around four fifths occurring once. Time point described: blood 4 weeks post-SBRT, at nephrectomy. Noted treatment: 15 Gy SBRT to primary tumor, nephrectomy 4 weeks later.

V usage is TRBV7-9 and J usage is TRBJ1-1; a possible D gene is TRBD1 (6 bases). Here the sequenced sample was blood, taken from a patient whose treatment included radiotherapy and nephrectomy. The TCR sequence derives from a man between 45 and 60 years old with renal cell carcinoma. Written as DNA, the CDR3 is TGTGCCAGCAGCTTGACAGGGAACACTGAAGCTTTCTTT. Amino acid sequence: CASSLTGNTEAFF. The entire variable domain, with the rest obtained from reference TRBV7-9 and TRBJ1-1, is as follows: DTGVSQNPRHKITKRGQNVTFRCDPISEHNRLYWYRQTLGQGPEFLTYFQNEAQLEKSRLLSDRFSAERPKGSFSTLEIQRTEQGDSAMYLCASSLTGNTEAFFGQGTRLTVV.